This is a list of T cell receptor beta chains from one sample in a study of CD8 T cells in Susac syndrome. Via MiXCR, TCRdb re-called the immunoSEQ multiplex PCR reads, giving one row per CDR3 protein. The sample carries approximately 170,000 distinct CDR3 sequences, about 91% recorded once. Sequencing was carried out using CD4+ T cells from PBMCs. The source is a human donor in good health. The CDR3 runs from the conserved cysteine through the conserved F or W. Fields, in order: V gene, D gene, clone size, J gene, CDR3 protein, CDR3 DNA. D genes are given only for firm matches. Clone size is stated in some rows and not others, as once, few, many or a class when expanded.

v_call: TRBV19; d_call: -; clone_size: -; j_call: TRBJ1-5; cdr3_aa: CASSGTINQPQHF; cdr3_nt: TGTGCCAGTTCCGGGACAATCAATCAGCCCCAGCATTTT
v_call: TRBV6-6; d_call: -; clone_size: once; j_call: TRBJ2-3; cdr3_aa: CASTHRVLGRDTQYF; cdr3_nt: TGTGCCAGCACCCATCGCGTATTGGGCCGGGATACGCAGTATTTT
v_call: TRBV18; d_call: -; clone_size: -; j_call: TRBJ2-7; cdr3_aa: CASSSDGVYEQYF; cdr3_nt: TGTGCCAGCTCATCAGACGGGGTCTACGAGCAGTACTTC
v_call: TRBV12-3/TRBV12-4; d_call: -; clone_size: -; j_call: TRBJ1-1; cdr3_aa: CASSYTGGLGTEAFF; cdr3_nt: TGTGCCAGCAGCTACACCGGGGGGTTAGGCACTGAAGCTTTCTTT
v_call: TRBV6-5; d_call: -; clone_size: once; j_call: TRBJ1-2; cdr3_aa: CASSYSGVTLTYGYTF; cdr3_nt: TGTGCCAGCAGTTACTCGGGGGTAACGCTAACCTATGGCTACACCTTC
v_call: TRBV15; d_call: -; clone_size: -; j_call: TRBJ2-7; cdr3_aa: CATSRGTSYEQYF; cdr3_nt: TGTGCCACCAGCAGGGGAACCTCCTACGAGCAGTACTTC
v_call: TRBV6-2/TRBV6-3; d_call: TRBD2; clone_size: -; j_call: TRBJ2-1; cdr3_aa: CASSYSKGPDGRNYNEQFF; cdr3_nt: TGTGCCAGCAGTTACTCGAAGGGACCCGACGGGAGGAATTACAATGAGCAGTTCTTC
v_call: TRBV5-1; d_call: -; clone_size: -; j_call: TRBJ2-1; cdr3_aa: CASSLVSGSSYNEQFF; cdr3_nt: TGCGCCAGCAGCTTGGTTTCCGGGAGCTCCTACAATGAGCAGTTCTTC
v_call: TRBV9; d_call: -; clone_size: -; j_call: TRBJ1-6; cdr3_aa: CASSVDRVDSPLHF; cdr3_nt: TGTGCCAGCAGCGTAGACAGGGTTGATTCACCCCTCCACTTT
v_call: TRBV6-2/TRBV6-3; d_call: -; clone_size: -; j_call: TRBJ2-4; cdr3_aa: CASSYSGRSQYF; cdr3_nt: TGTGCCAGCAGTTACTCGGGGCGTTCTCAGTACTTC
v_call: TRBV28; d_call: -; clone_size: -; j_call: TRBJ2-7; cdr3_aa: CASSAPGEVEQYF; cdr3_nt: TGTGCCAGCAGTGCACCCGGCGAGGTCGAGCAGTACTTC
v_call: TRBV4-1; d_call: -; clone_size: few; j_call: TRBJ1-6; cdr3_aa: CASSQGTYSLSPLHF; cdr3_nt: TGCGCCAGCAGCCAAGGAACCTATTCACTTTCACCCCTCCACTTT
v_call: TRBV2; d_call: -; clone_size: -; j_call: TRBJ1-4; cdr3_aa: CASRGTGEKLFF; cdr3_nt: TGTGCCAGCAGGGGAACAGGGGAAAAACTGTTTTTT
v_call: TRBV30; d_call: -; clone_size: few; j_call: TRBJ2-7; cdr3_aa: CAWSPQGYEQYF; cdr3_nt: TGTGCCTGGAGCCCTCAGGGATACGAGCAGTACTTC
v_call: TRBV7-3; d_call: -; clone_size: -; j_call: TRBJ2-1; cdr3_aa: CASSVTEGEQFF; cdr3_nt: TGTGCCAGCAGCGTAACGGAGGGTGAGCAGTTCTTC
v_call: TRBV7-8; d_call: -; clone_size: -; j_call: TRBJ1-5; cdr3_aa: CASTPVGNQPQHF; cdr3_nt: TGTGCCAGCACGCCAGTAGGCAATCAGCCCCAGCATTTT
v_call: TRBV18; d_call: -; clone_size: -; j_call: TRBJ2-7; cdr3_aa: CASSPGTGAISYEQYF; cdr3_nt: TGTGCCAGCTCACCCGGCACAGGTGCGATCTCCTACGAGCAGTACTTC
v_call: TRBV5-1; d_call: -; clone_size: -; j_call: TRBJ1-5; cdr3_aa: CASKLDGGNQPQHF; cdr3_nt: TGCGCCAGCAAACTAGACGGGGGCAATCAGCCCCAGCATTTT
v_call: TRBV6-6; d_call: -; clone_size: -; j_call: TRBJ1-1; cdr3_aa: CASSYSNGNTEAFF; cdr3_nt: TGTGCCAGCAGTTACTCGAACGGGAACACTGAAGCTTTCTTT
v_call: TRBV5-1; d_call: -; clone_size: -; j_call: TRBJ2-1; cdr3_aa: CASSLDVATSSYNEQFF; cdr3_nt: TGCGCCAGCAGCTTGGATGTGGCGACTAGCTCCTACAATGAGCAGTTCTTC
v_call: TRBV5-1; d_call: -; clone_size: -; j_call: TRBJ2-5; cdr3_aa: CASSLGRVLETQYF; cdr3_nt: TGCGCCAGCAGCTTGGGGCGGGTACTGGAGACCCAGTACTTC
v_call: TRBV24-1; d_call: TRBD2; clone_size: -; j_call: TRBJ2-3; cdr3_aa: CATSEEREARADTQYF; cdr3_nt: TGTGCCACCAGTGAGGAGCGGGAGGCCAGGGCAGATACGCAGTATTTT
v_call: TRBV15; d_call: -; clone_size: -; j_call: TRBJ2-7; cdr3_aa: CATSRDKGYEQYF; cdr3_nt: TGTGCCACCAGCAGAGATAAAGGCTACGAGCAGTACTTC
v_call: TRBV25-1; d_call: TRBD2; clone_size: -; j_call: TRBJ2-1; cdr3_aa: CASSDGLDFTNEQFF; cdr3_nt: TGTGCCAGCAGTGATGGACTAGACTTCACCAATGAGCAGTTCTTC
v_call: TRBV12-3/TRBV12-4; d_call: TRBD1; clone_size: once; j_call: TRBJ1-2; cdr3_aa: CATGDRRTYYGYTF; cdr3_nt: TGTGCCACAGGGGACAGGAGAACATACTATGGCTACACCTTC
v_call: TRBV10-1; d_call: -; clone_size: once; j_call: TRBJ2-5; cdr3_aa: CASSPGQTPETQYF; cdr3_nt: TGCGCCAGCAGTCCCGGACAAACGCCGGAGACCCAGTACTTC
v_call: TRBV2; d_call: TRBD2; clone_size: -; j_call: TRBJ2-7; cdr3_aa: CASLGLAGVQEQYF; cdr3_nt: TGTGCCAGCCTGGGACTAGCGGGAGTACAGGAGCAGTACTTC
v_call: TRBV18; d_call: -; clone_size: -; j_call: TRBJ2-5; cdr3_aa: CASSPSAVLETQYF; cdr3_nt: TGTGCCAGCTCACCATCCGCTGTGCTAGAGACCCAGTACTTC
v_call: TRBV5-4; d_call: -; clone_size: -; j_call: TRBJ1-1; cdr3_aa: CASSWEPRTEAFF; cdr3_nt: TGTGCCAGCAGCTGGGAACCTCGAACTGAAGCTTTCTTT
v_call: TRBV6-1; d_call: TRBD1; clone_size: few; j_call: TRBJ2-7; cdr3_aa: CASRKGQFSSYEQYF; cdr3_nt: TGTGCCAGCAGGAAGGGACAGTTTTCCTCCTACGAGCAGTACTTC
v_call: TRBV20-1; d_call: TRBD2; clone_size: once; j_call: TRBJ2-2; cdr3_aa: CSATSGRGTGELFF; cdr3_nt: TGCAGTGCTACTAGCGGGAGAGGTACCGGGGAGCTGTTTTTT
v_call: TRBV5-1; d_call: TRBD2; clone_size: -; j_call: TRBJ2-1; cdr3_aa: CASSLLAGGTEQFF; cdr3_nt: TGCGCCAGCAGCTTGTTAGCGGGAGGGACTGAGCAGTTCTTC
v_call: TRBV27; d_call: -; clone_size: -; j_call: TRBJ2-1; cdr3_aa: CASSSTRRGSYNEQFF; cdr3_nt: TGTGCCAGCAGTTCGACGCGGAGGGGCTCCTACAATGAGCAGTTCTTC
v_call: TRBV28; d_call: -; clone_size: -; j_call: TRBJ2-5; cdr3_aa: CASSVGLQETQYF; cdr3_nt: TGTGCCAGCAGTGTAGGTCTTCAAGAGACCCAGTACTTC
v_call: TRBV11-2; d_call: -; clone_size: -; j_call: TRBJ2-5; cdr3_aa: CASSLRSETQYF; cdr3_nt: TGTGCCAGCAGCTTAAGGTCGGAGACCCAGTACTTC
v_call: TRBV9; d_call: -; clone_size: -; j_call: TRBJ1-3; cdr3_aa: CASSTDGAVANTIYF; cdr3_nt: TGTGCCAGCAGCACCGACGGGGCTGTGGCTAACACCATATATTTT
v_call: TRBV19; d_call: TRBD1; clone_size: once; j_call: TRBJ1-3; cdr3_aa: CASHNRGRTGNTIYF; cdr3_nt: TGTGCCAGTCACAACAGGGGGCGCACTGGAAACACCATATATTTT
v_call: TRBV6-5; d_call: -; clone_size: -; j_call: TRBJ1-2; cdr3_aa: CASSFGPGATYGYTF; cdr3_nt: TGTGCCAGCAGTTTCGGGCCGGGGGCCACCTATGGCTACACCTTC
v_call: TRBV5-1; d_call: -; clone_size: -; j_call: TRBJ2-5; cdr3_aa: CASSLERNQETQYF; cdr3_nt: TGCGCCAGCAGCTTGGAGAGGAACCAAGAGACCCAGTACTTC
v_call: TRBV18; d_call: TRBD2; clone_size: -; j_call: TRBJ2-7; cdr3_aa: CASSPGTSGGGFSEQYF; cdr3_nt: TGTGCCAGCTCACCAGGGACTAGCGGGGGGGGCTTTTCGGAGCAGTACTTC
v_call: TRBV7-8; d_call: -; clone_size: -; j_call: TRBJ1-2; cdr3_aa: CASSPARSIYGYTF; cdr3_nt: TGTGCCAGCAGCCCCGCTCGGAGTATCTATGGCTACACCTTC
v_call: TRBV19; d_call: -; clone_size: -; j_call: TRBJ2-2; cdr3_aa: CASIGLAGVNTGELFF; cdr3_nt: TGTGCCAGTATTGGGCTTGCAGGGGTTAACACCGGGGAGCTGTTTTTT
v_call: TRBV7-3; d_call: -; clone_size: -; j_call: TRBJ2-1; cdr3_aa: CASSFSDSSYNEQFF; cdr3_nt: TGTGCCAGCAGCTTTTCAGACAGCTCCTACAATGAGCAGTTCTTC
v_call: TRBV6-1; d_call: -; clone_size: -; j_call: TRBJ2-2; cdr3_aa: CAGQDTHRNTGELFF; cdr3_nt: TGTGCCGGACAAGACACTCATAGGAACACCGGGGAGCTGTTTTTT
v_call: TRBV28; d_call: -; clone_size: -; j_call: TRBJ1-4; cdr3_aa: CASSLFGSSNEKLFF; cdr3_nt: TGTGCCAGCAGTTTATTCGGCAGCTCTAATGAAAAACTGTTTTTT